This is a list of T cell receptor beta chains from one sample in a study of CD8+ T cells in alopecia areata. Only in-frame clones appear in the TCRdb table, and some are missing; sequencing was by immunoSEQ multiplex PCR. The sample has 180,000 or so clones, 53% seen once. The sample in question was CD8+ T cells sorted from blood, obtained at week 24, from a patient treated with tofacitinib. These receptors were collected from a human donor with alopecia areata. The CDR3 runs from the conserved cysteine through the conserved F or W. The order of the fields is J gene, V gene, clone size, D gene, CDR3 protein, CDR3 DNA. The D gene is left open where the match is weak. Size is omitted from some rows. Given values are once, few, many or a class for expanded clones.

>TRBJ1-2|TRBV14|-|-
CASSQDRRGSNYGYTF
TGTGCCAGCAGCCAAGATCGCAGGGGATCTAACTATGGCTACACCTTC
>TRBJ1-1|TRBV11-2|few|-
CASSLGPTGNTEAFF
TGTGCCAGCAGCTTAGGCCCGACAGGGAACACTGAAGCTTTCTTT
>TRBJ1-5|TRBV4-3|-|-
CASSQDGLNQPQHF
TGCGCCAGCAGCCAAGATGGTCTCAATCAGCCCCAGCATTTT
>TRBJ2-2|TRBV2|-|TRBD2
CASSFSGGSPGELFF
TGTGCCAGCAGTTTTTCGGGGGGGTCCCCCGGGGAGCTGTTTTTT
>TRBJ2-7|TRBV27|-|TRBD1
CASSGDTGTGFSYEQYF
TGTGCCAGCAGTGGTGATACCGGGACAGGGTTCTCCTACGAGCAGTACTTC
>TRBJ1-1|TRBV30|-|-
CAWSAHLNTEAFF
TGTGCCTGGAGTGCGCACCTGAACACTGAAGCTTTCTTT
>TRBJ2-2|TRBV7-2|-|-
CASSLLAGELFF
TGTGCCAGCAGCTTATTGGCCGGGGAGCTGTTTTTT
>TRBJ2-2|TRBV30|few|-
CAWSLSGELFF
TGTGCCTGGAGTCTGTCCGGGGAGCTGTTTTTT
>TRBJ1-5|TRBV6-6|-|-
CASNIGGESDQPQHF
TGTGCCAGCAATATCGGGGGGGAATCAGATCAGCCCCAGCATTTT
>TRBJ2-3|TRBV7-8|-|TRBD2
CASSSSLAGGTDTQYF
TGTGCCAGCAGCTCGTCCTTAGCGGGGGGCACAGATACGCAGTATTTT
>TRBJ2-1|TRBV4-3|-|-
CASSQEGGGGLSYNEQFF
TGCGCCAGCAGCCAAGAGGGTGGTGGCGGGCTCTCCTACAATGAGCAGTTCTTC
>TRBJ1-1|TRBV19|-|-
CASSIGGEAFF
TGTGCCAGTAGTATAGGAGGTGAAGCTTTCTTT
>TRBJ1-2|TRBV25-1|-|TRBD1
CASSETQTGFNYGYTF
TGTGCCAGCAGTGAAACCCAGACAGGGTTTAACTATGGCTACACCTTC
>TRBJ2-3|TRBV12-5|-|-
CASGTQGADTQYF
TGTGCTAGTGGGACCCAGGGAGCAGATACGCAGTATTTT
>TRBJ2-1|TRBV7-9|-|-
CASSPGPNEQFF
TGTGCCAGCAGCCCGGGACCTAATGAGCAGTTCTTC
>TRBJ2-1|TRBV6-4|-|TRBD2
CASSDSGLAGFNEQFF
TGTGCCAGCAGTGACTCAGGACTAGCGGGATTCAATGAGCAGTTCTTC
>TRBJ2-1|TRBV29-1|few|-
CSGVQGEQFF
TGCAGCGGTGTCCAAGGTGAGCAGTTCTTC
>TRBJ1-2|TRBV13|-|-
CASSLRDSRGGYTF
TGTGCCAGCAGCCTCCGGGACTCAAGAGGTGGCTACACCTTC
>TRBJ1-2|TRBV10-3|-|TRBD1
CAIRTGDYGYTF
TGTGCCATTAGGACAGGAGACTATGGCTACACCTTC
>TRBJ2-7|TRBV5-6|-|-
CASTSTYEQYF
TGTGCCAGCACCTCGACCTACGAGCAGTACTTC
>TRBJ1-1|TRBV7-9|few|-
CASSLATEAFF
TGTGCCAGCAGCTTAGCCACTGAAGCTTTCTTT
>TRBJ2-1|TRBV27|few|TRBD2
CASSGLAGTEQFF
TGTGCCAGCAGTGGACTAGCCGGGACTGAGCAGTTCTTC
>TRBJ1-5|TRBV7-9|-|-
CASSLDARSCNQPQHF
TGTGCCAGCAGCTTAGATGCGCGGAGTTGCAATCAGCCCCAGCATTTT
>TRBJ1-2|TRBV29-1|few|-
CSVVGGNYGYTF
TGCAGCGTTGTAGGTGGGAACTATGGCTACACCTTC
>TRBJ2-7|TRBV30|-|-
CAWSLGQGIREQYF
TGTGCCTGGAGTCTAGGGCAGGGAATACGCGAGCAGTACTTC
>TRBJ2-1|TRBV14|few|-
CASSQVGGARSYNEQFF
TGTGCCAGCAGCCAAGTTGGAGGGGCGAGGTCCTACAATGAGCAGTTCTTC
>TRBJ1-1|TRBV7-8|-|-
CASSLGTEAFF
TGTGCCAGCAGCTTAGGCACTGAAGCTTTCTTT
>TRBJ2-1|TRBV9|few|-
CASSGGDWTYNEQFF
TGTGCCAGCAGCGGGGGGGACTGGACCTACAATGAGCAGTTCTTC
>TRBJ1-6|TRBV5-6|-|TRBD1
CASSPRQGEIFNSPLHF
TGTGCCAGCAGCCCACGACAGGGCGAAATTTTTAATTCACCCCTCCACTTT